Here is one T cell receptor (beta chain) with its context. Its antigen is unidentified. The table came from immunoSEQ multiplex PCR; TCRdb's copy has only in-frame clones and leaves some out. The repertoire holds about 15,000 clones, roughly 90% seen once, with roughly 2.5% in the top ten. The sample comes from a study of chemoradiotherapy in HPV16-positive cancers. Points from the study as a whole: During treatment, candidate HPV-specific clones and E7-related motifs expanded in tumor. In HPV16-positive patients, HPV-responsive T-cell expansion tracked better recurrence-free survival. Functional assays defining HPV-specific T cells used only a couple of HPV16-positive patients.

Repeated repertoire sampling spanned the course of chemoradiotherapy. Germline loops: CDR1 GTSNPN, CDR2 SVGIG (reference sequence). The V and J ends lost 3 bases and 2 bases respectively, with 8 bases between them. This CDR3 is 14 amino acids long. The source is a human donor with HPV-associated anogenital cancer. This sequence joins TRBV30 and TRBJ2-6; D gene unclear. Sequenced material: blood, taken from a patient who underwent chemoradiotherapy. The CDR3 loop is CAWRGATGANVLTF. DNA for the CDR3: TGTGCCTGGAGGGGCGCGACTGGGGCCAACGTCCTGACTTTC.